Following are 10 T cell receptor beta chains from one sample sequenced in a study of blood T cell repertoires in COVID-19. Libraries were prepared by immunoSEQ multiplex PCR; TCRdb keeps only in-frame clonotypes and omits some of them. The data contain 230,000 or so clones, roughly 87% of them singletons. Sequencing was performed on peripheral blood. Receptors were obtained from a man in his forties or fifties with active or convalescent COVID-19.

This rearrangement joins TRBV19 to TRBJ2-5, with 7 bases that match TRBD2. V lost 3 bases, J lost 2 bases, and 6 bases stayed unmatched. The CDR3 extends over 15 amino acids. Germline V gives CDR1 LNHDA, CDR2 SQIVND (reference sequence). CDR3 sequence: CASSMGGTMQETQYF. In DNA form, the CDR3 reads TGTGCCAGTAGTATGGGTGGGACTATGCAAGAGACCCAGTACTTC.

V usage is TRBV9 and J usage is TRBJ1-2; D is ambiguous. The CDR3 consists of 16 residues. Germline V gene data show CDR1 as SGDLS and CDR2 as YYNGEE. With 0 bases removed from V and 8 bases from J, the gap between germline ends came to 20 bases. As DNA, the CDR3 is TGTGCCAGCAGCGTAGCTGGGCGGGTGGTGTCCTCCGGCTACACCTTC. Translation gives CASSVAGRVVSSGYTF.

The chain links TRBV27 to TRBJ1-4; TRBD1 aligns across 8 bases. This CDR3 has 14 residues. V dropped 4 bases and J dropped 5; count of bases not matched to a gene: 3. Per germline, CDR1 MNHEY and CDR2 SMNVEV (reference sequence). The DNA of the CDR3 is TGTGCCAGCAGTTCTTGGGACAGGAATGAAAAACTGTTTTTT. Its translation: CASSSWDRNEKLFF.

The CDR3 here is CASEKGASEQYF. CDR3 nucleotides: TGTGCCAGCGAGAAGGGGGCAAGCGAGCAGTACTTC. This rearrangement joins TRBV7-9 to TRBJ2-7; 7 nucleotides line up with TRBD1. Unmatched junction bases numbered 7, after V lost 8 bases and J lost 6 bases. There are 12 residues in the CDR3. Germline V gives CDR1 SEHNR, CDR2 FQNEAQ (reference sequence). The full variable domain, its missing parts supplied by reference TRBV7-9 and TRBJ2-7, is DTGVSQNPRHKITKRGQNVTFRCDPISEHNRLYWYRQTLGQGPEFLTYFQNEAQLEKSRLLSDRFSAERPKGSFSTLEIQRTEQGDSAMYLCASEKGASEQYFGPGTRLTVT.

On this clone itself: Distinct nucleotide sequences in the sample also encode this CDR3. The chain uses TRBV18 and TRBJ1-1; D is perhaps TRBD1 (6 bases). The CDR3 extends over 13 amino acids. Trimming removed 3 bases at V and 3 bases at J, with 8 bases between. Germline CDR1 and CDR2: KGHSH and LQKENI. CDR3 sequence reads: CASSPTGDTEAFF. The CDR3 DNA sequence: TGTGCCAGCTCACCGACAGGAGACACTGAAGCTTTCTTT.

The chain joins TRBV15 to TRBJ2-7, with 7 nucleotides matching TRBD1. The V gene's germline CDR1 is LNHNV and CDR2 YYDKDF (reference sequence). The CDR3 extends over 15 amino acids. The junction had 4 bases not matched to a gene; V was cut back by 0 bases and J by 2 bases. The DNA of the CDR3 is TGTGCCACCAGCAGAGATGGGGGACAGACCTACGAGCAGTACTTC. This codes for CATSRDGGQTYEQYF.

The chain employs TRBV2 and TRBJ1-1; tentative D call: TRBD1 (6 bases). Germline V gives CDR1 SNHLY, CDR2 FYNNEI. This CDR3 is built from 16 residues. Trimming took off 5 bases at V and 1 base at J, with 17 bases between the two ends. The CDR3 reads CASSTTGSWRNTEAFF. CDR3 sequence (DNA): TGTGCCAGCAGTACAACAGGGTCGTGGAGGAACACTGAAGCTTTCTTT.

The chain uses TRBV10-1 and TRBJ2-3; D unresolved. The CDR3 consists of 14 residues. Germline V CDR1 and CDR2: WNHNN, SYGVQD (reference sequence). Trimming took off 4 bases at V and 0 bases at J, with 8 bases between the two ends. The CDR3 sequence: CASSVVASTDTQYF. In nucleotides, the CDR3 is TGCGCCAGCAGTGTTGTGGCAAGCACAGATACGCAGTATTTT.

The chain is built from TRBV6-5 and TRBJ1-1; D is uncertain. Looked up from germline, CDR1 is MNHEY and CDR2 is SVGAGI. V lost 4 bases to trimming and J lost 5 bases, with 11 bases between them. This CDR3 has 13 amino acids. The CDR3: CASSLGWRTEAFF. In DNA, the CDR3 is TGTGCCAGCAGTTTGGGGTGGAGGACTGAAGCTTTCTTT.

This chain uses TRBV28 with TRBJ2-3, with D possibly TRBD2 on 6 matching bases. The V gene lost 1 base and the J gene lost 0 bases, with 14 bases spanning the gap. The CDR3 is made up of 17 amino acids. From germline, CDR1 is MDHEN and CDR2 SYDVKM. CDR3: CASSLLEAGGSTDTQYF. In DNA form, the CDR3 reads TGTGCCAGCAGTTTATTGGAGGCAGGAGGGAGCACAGATACGCAGTATTTT.